Each of the 9 T cell receptor beta chains below was sequenced from the same sample in a study of early T cells in non-severe SARS-CoV-2 infection. TCRdb fed the 5' RACE reads into MiXCR, producing one record per CDR3 protein. The table records tens of thousands of distinct CDR3 sequences, roughly a tenth of them present only once. Source material: whole blood. Every receptor here comes from an adult who was a healthcare worker with PCR-confirmed SARS-CoV-2 infection or an uninfected control (not recorded which).

The CDR3 protein is CASRGQISYNEQFF. The CDR3 nucleotides read TGTGCCAGTAGGGGACAGATCTCCTACAATGAGCAGTTCTTC. The gene calls are TRBV19 and TRBJ2-1; 7 bases map to TRBD1. V was clipped by 6 bases and J by 0 bases; unmatched bases: 2. Germline V gene sequence: CDR1 LNHDA, CDR2 SQIVND (reference sequence). This CDR3 is 14 amino acids long.

This clonotype was counted many times. The rearrangement uses TRBV18 and TRBJ1-2; 8 nucleotides agree with TRBD1. CDR3 length equals 15 residues. J was trimmed by 1 base and V by 2 bases; bases with no gene match: 3. The germline CDR1 and CDR2 sequences are KGHSH and LQKENI. The chain's CDR3 is CASSPMGQVNYGYTF. The DNA of the CDR3 is TGTGCCAGCTCACCAATGGGACAGGTTAACTATGGCTACACCTTC. The full variable domain, rest sourced from reference TRBV18 and TRBJ1-2, is NAGVMQNPRHLVRRRGQEARLRCSPMKGHSHVYWYRQLPEEGLKFMVYLQKENIIDESGMPKERFSAEFPKEGPSILRIQQVVRGDSAAYFCASSPMGQVNYGYTFGSGTRLTVV.

The rearrangement links TRBV4-2 to TRBJ2-7; 8 nucleotides match TRBD2. Germline loops: CDR1 LGHNA, CDR2 YNFKEQ. J was trimmed by 0 bases and V by 0 bases; bases with no gene match: 4. The CDR3 is made up of 16 amino acids. The CDR3, as DNA: TGTGCCAGCAGCCAAGAGTTGGCGGGGGGCTCCTACGAGCAGTACTTC. Translating it yields CASSQELAGGSYEQYF.

This clonotype has ten or more counts. The chain has TRBV7-8 and TRBJ2-5; TRBD2 matches 7 bases. Trimming took 5 bases from V and 5 from J; bases not matched to a gene: 11. This CDR3 region has 15 residues. CDR1 is SGHVS, CDR2 FQNEAQ, per germline. The chain's CDR3 is CASSPGLGVAETQYF. The DNA for the CDR3 is TGTGCCAGCAGCCCTGGACTAGGGGTCGCCGAGACCCAGTACTTC.

This clonotype was picked up many times. The chain links TRBV3-1 to TRBJ1-1, with 12 bases fitting TRBD1. The germline V gene encodes CDR1 LGHDT and CDR2 YNNKEL (reference sequence). Unmatched junction bases numbered 9, after V lost 3 bases and J lost 1 base. The CDR3 loop spans 18 amino acids. The CDR3 region has the DNA TGTGCCAGCAGCCAGTGGGGGACAGGGGGCGCCGAGAACACTGAAGCTTTCTTT. Translation: CASSQWGTGGAENTEAFF.

The chain is built from TRBV5-5 and TRBJ2-2, with D perhaps being TRBD1 or TRBD2 (5 bases each). Germline loops: CDR1 SGHKS, CDR2 YYEKEE (reference sequence). The CDR3 is made up of 16 amino acids. The V gene lost 4 bases and the J gene lost 7 bases, with 20 bases spanning the gap. This CDR3 is CASSPYLRDPVGELFF. CDR3 DNA sequence: TGTGCCAGCAGCCCCTACTTGAGGGACCCAGTCGGGGAGCTGTTTTTT.

The chain recombines TRBV9 with TRBJ2-2; tentative D call: TRBD2 (5 bases). The CDR3 contains 14 residues. The germline V gene encodes CDR1 SGDLS and CDR2 YYNGEE. V lost 0 bases and J 10 bases, leaving 13 bases between the germline ends. CDR3 amino acids: CASSVVERPVELFF. The CDR3 coding sequence is TGTGCCAGCAGCGTAGTTGAGCGGCCGGTGGAGCTGTTTTTT.

This rearrangement joins TRBV20-1 to TRBJ1-2; 9 nucleotides align to TRBD1. CDR1 and CDR2 from the germline V gene are DFQATT and SNEGSKA (reference sequence). The J segment lost 5 bases and the V segment lost 5 bases, leaving 6 bases of the junction unmatched. The CDR3 length is 13 residues. CDR3 nucleotide sequence: TGCAGTGCTTTCCCCGGGACAGGGTATGGCTACACCTTC. Amino acids: CSAFPGTGYGYTF.

There are many counts of this clonotype. This chain uses TRBV5-4 with TRBJ2-2; TRBD2 aligns across 7 bases. Trimming removed 3 bases from V and 2 bases from J; junction bases left unmatched: 10. The CDR3 has 17 residues. CDR1 is SGHNT, CDR2 YYREEE, per germline (reference sequence). The CDR3 DNA reads as TGTGCCAGCAGCTGGGGGGGTCTAGCGGCAAACACCGGGGAGCTGTTTTTT. Protein product: CASSWGGLAANTGELFF.